This T cell receptor beta chain was observed in a study of blood T cell repertoires in COVID-19. Looking at the study overall: Acute and convalescent COVID-19 samples came from the United States, Italy and Spain.

Study processing details: Reference gene primer amplification gave nucleated cell count estimates. TCRdb's table, derived via immunoSEQ multiplex PCR, lists solely in-frame clones and lacks some. V and J calls and clone size follow that table, whereas D and trimming were derived from the DNA. The sample holds around 250,000 clones, roughly 88% seen once. V dropped 5 bases and J dropped 14 bases, with 13 bases sitting between them. Germline loops: CDR1 SEHNR, CDR2 FQNEAQ (reference sequence). The CDR3 loop spans 12 amino acids. Followed over time, Seattle patients had been enrolled while infection was active.

Sequencing input: peripheral blood. The receptor was derived from an elderly woman with COVID-19, enrolled during active disease. The V gene is TRBV7-9, the J gene TRBJ1-6; D call uncertain. The CDR3 here is CASSANPRALHF. In DNA form, the CDR3 reads TGTGCCAGCAGCGCAAATCCGAGAGCCCTCCACTTT.